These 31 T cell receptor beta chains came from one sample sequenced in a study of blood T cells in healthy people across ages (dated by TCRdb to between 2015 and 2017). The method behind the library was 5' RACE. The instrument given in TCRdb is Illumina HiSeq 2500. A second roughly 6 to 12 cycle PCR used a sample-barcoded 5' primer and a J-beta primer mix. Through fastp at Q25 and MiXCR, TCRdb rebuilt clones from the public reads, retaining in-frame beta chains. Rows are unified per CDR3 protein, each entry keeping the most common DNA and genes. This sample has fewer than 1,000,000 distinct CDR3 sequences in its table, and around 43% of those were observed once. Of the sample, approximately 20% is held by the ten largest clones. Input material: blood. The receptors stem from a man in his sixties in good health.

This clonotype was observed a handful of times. The CDR3 DNA is TGCAGCGTTGATTCGCTTTTCGGGAAGGGGGGCGCAGATACGCAGTATTTT. Its translation is CSVDSLFGKGGADTQYF. The rearrangement uses TRBV29-1 and TRBJ2-3; the D call may be TRBD1 or TRBD2 (6 bases each). The CDR3 extends over 17 amino acids. Trimming pared 3 bases from V and 4 bases from J, leaving 23 bases between. Germline loops: CDR1 SQVTM, CDR2 ANQGSEA.

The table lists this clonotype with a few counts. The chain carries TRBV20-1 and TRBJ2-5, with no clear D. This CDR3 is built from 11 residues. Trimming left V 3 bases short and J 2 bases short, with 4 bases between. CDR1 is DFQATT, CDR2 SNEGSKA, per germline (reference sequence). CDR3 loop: CSASTQETQYF. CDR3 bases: TGCAGTGCTAGCACGCAAGAGACCCAGTACTTC.

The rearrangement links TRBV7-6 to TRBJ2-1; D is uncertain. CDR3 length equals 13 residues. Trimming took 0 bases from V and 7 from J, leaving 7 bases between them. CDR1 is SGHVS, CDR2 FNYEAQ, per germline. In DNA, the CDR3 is TGTGCCAGCAGCTTAGCGGCTAGTAATGAGCAGTTCTTC. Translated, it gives CASSLAASNEQFF.

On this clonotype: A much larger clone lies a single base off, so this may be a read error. The DNA of the CDR3 is TGCAGTGGGTCGAGTAGCGACCCCTACAATGAGCAGTACTTC. Amino acid sequence: CSGSSSDPYNEQYF. The chain combines TRBV20-1 with TRBJ2-1; maybe TRBD2 (5 bases). The end of the DNA aligns better with TRBJ2-7, so the J call may be wrong. This CDR3 has 14 residues. CDR1 is DFQATT, CDR2 SNEGSKA, per germline (reference sequence).

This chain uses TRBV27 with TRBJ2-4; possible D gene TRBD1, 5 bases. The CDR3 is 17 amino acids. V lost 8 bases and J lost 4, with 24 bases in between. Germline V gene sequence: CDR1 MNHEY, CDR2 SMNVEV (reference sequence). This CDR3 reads CASEFSLDRATKNIQYF. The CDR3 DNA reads TGTGCCAGCGAATTCTCGCTCGACAGAGCAACAAAAAACATTCAGTACTTC.

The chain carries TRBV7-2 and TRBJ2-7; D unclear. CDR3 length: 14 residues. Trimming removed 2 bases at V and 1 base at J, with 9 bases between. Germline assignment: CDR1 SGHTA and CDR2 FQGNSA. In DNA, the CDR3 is TGTGCCAGCAGCTTAATGCACGGTTCCTACGAGCAGTACTTC. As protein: CASSLMHGSYEQYF. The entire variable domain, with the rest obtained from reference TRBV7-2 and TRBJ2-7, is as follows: GAGVSQSPSNKVTEKGKDVELRCDPISGHTALYWYRQSLGQGLEFLIYFQGNSAPDKSGLPSDRFSAERTGGSVSTLTIQRTQQEDSAVYLCASSLMHGSYEQYFGPGTRLTVT.

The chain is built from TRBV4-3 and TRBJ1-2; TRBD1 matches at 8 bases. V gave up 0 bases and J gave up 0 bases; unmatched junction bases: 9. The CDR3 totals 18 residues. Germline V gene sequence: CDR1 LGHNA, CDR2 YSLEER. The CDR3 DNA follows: TGCGCCAGCAGCCAAGAATATGGACAGGGAGTTACTAACTATGGCTACACCTTC. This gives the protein CASSQEYGQGVTNYGYTF.

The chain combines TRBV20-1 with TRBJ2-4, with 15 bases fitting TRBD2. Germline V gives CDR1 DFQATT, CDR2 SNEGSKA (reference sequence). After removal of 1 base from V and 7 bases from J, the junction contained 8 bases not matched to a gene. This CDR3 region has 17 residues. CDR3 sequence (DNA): TGCAGTGCTAGAGTGGGACTAGCGGGGGGACCAGCGAACATTCAGTACTTC. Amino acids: CSARVGLAGGPANIQYF.

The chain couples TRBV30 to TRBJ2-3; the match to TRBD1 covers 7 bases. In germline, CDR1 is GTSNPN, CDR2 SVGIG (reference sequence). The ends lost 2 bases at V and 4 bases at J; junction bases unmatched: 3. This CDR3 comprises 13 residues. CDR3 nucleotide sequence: TGTGCCTGGAGTAGGGGGCTAGCAGATACGCAGTATTTT. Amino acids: CAWSRGLADTQYF.

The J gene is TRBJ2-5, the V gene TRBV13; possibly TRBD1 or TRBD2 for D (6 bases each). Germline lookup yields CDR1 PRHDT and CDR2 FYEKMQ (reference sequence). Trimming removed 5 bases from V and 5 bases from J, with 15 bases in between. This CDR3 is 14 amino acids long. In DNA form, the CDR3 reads TGTGCCAGCAGCCCCAAGGAGGGGGTGGAGACCCAGTACTTC. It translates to CASSPKEGVETQYF.

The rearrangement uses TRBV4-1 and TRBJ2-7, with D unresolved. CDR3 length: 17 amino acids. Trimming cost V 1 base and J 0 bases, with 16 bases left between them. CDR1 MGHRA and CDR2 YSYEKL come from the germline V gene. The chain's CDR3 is CASSQALMGGGSYEQYF. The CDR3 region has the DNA TGCGCCAGCAGCCAAGCCCTGATGGGCGGCGGCTCCTACGAGCAGTACTTC.

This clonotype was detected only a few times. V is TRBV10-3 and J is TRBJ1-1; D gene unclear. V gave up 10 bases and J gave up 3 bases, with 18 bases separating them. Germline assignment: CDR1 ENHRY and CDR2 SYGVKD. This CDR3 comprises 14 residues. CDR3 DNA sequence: TGTGCCACACGGATTGGAGCTGGGTACACTGAAGCTTTCTTT. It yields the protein CATRIGAGYTEAFF.

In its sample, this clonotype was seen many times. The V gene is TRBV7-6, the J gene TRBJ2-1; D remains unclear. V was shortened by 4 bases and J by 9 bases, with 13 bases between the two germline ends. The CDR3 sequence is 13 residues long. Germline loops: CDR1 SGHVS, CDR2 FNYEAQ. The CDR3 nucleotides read TGTGCCAGCAGCTCCCAGTTGGGTTCTGAGCAGTTCTTC. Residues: CASSSQLGSEQFF.

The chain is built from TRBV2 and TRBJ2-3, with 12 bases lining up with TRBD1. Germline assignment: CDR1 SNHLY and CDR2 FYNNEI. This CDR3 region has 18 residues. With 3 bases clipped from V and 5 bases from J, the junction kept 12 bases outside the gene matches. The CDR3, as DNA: TGTGCCAGCAGTGACCTCCGGGACAGGGGGCTGTCTGGAGATACGCAGTATTTT. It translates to CASSDLRDRGLSGDTQYF.

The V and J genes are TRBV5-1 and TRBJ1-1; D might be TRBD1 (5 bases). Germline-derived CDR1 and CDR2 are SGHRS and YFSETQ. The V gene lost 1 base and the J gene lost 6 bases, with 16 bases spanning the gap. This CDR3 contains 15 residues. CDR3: CASSLIRDRGAEAFF. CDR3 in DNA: TGCGCCAGCAGCTTGATTAGGGACCGGGGGGCTGAAGCTTTCTTT.

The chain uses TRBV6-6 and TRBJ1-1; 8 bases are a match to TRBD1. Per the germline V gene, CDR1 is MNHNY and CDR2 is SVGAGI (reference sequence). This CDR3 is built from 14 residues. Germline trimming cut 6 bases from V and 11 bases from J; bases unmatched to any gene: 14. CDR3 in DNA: TGTGCCAGCAGACGAGACCACAGGGGGGGCGGGGCTTTCTTT. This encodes CASRRDHRGGGAFF.

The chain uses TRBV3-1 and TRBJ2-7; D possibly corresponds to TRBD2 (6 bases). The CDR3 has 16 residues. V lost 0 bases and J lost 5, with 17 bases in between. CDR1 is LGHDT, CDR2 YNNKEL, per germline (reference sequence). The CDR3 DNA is TGTGCCAGCAGCCAAGATCTGGGAGGATCTTGGAACGAGCAGTACTTC. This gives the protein CASSQDLGGSWNEQYF.

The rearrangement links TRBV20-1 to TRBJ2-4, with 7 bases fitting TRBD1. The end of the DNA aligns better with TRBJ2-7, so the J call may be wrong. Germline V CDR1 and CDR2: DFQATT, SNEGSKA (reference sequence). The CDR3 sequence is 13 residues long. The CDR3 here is CSATGGFLYEQYF. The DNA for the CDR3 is TGCAGTGCTACAGGGGGTTTTTTATACGAGCAGTACTTC.

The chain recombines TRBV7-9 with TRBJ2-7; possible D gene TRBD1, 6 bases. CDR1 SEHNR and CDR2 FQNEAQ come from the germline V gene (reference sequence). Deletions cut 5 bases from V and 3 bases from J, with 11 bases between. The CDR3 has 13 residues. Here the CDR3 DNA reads TGTGCCAGCAGCGCCGTACAGGGCTACGAGCAGTACTTC. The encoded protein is CASSAVQGYEQYF.

The CDR3 coding sequence is TGCAGCGTCGGACGGACACTTTACAATGAGCAGTACTTC. This sequence encodes CSVGRTLYNEQYF. The chain carries TRBV29-1 and TRBJ2-7, with D perhaps TRBD1 (5 bases). V gave up 6 bases and J gave up 7 bases, with 19 bases separating them. The CDR3 is made up of 13 amino acids. CDR1 and CDR2 (germline): SQVTM, ANQGSEA.

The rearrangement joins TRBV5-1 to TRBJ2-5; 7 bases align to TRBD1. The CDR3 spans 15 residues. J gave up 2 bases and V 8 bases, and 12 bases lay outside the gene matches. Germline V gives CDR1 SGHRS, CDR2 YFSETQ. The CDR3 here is CASQDTPGQQETQYF. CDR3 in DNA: TGCGCCAGTCAGGATACCCCGGGACAGCAAGAGACCCAGTACTTC.

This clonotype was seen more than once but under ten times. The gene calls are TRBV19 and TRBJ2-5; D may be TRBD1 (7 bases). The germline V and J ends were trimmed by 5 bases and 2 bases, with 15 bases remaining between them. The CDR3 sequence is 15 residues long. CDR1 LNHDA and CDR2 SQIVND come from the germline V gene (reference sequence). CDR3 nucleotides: TGTGCCAGTAGTCCGCAGACAGGGACTCAAGAGACCCAGTACTTC. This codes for CASSPQTGTQETQYF.

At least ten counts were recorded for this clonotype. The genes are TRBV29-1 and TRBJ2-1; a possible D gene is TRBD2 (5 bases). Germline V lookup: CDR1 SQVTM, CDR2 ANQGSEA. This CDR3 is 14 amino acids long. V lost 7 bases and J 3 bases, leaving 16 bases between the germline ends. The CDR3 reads CSESVLAGYNEQFF. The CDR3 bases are TGCAGCGAGAGCGTTCTAGCTGGCTACAATGAGCAGTTCTTC.

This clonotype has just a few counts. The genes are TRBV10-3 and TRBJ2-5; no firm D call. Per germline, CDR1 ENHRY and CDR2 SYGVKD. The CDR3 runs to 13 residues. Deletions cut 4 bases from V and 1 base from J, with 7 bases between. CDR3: CAISGMTQETQYF. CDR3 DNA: TGTGCCATCAGTGGTATGACCCAAGAGACCCAGTACTTC.

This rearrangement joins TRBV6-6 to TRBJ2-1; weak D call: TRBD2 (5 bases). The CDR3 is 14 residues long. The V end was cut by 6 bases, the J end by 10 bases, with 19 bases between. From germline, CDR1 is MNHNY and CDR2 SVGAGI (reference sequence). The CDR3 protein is CASSHLGDPSEQFF. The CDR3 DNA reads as TGTGCCAGCAGCCACCTCGGGGATCCCAGCGAGCAGTTCTTC.

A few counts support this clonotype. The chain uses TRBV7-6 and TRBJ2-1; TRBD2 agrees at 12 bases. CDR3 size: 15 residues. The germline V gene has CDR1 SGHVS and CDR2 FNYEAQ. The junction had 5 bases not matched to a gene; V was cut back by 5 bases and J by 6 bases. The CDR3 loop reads CASSAGLAGLNEQFF. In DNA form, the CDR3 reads TGTGCCAGCAGCGCGGGACTAGCGGGCCTCAATGAGCAGTTCTTC.

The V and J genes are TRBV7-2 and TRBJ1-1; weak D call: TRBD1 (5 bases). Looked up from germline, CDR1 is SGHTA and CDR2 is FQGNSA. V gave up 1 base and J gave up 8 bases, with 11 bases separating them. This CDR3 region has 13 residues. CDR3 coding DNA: TGTGCCAGCAGCTTAGATTTCGCAGGGGAAGCTTTCTTT. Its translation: CASSLDFAGEAFF.

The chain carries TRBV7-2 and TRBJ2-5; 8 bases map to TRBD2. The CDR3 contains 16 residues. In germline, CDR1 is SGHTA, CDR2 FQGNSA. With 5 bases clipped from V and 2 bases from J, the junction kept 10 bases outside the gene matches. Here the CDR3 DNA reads TGTGCCAGCAGCCTGTCGCGGGGGGCGAGGCAAGAGACCCAGTACTTC. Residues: CASSLSRGARQETQYF.

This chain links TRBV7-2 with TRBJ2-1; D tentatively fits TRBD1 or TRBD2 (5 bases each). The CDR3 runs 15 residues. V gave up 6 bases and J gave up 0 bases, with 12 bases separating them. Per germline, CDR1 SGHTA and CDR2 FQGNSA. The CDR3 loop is CASRRGYSSYNEQFF. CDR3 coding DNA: TGTGCCAGCAGGAGGGGTTACAGCTCCTACAATGAGCAGTTCTTC. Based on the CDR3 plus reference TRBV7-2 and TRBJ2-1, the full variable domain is GAGVSQSPSNKVTEKGKDVELRCDPISGHTALYWYRQSLGQGLEFLIYFQGNSAPDKSGLPSDRFSAERTGGSVSTLTIQRTQQEDSAVYLCASRRGYSSYNEQFFGPGTRLTVL.

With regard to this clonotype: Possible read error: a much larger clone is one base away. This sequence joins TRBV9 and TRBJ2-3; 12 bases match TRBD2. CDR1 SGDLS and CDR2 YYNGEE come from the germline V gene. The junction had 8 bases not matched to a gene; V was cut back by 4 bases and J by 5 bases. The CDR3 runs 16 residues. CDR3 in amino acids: CASSLRTSGAVDTQYF. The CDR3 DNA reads TGTGCCAGCAGCCTGAGGACTAGCGGGGCGGTAGATACGCAGTATTTT.

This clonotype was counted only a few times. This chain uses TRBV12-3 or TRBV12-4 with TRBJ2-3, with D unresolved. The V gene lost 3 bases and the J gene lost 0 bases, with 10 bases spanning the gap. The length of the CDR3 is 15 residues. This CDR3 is CASSFSRSSTDTQYF. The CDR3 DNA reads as TGTGCCAGCAGTTTTAGTAGATCTAGCACAGATACGCAGTATTTT.